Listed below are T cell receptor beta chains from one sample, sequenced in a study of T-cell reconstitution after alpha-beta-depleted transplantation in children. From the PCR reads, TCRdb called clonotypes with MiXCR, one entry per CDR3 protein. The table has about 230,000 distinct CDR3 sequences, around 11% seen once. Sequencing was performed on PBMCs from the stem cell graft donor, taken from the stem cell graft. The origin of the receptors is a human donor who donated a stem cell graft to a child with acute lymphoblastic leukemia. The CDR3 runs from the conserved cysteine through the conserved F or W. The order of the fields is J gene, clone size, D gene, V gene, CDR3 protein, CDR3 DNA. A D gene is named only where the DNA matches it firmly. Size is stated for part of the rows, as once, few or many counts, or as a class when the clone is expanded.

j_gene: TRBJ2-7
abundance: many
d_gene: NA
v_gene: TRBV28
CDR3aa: CASSSIRPEQYF
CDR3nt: TGTGCCAGCAGTTCGATCAGGCCCGAGCAGTACTTC

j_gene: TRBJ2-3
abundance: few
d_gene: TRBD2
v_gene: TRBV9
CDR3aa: CASSVVAGGPNTQYF
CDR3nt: TGTGCCAGCAGCGTAGTAGCGGGGGGGCCGAATACGCAGTATTTT

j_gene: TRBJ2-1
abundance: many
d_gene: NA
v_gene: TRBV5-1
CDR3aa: CASRPRSVSNEQFF
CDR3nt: TGCGCCAGCAGACCGAGGTCCGTGTCCAATGAGCAGTTCTTC

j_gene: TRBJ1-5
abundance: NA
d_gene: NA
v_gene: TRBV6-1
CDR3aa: CASSVVRSNQPQHF
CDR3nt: TGTGCCAGCAGTGTGGTGAGGAGCAATCAGCCCCAGCATTTT

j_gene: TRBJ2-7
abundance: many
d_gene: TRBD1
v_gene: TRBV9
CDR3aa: CASSGRDSHYEQYF
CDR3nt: TGTGCCAGCAGCGGAAGGGACAGCCACTACGAGCAGTACTTC

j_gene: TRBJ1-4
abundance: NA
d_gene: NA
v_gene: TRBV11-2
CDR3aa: CASRRVGRTEKLFF
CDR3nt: TGTGCCAGCAGGAGAGTCGGGAGAACGGAAAAACTGTTTTTT

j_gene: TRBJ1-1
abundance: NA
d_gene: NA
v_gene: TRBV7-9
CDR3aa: CASSPSGDDTEAFF
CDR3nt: TGTGCCAGCAGCCCGTCGGGGGATGACACTGAAGCTTTCTTT

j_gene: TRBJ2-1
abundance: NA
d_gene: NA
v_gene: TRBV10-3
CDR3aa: CAIRGDNEQFF
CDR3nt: TGTGCCATCAGAGGTGACAATGAGCAGTTCTTC

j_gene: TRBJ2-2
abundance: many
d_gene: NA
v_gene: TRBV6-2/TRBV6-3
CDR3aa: CASIPWRSGELFF
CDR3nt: TGTGCCAGCATCCCGTGGCGGAGCGGGGAGCTGTTTTTT

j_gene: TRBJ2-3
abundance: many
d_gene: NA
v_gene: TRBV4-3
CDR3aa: CASSQDEGVRTDTQYF
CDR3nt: TGCGCCAGCAGCCAAGATGAGGGAGTACGCACAGATACGCAGTATTTT

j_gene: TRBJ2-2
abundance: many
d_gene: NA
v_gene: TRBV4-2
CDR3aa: CASSQAWDTGELFF
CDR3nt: TGTGCCAGCAGCCAAGCCTGGGACACCGGGGAGCTGTTTTTT

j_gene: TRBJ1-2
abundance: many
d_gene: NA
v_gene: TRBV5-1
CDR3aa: CASSLDVANYGYTF
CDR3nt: TGCGCCAGCAGCTTGGACGTAGCTAACTATGGCTACACCTTC

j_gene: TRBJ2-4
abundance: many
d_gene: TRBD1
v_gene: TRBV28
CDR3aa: CASSRGTGGVKNIQYF
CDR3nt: TGTGCCAGCAGCCGAGGGACAGGGGGTGTCAAAAACATTCAGTACTTC